The next 5 T cell receptor beta chains were all read from a single sample in a study of PD-1 blockade in classical Hodgkin lymphoma. TCRdb's table, derived via immunoSEQ multiplex PCR, lists solely in-frame clones and lacks some. The sample consists of about 45,000 clones, approximately 70% of them appearing once. With no exception, relapse followed autologous stem cell transplantation in all patients, and brentuximab vedotin exposure varied. The sequencing used peripheral blood mononuclear cells (PBMCs), collected before the second cycle of nivolumab. Source of these receptors: a human donor with classical Hodgkin lymphoma.

V and J are TRBV2 and TRBJ1-1; D not resolved. This CDR3 has 14 amino acids. The germline V gene has CDR1 SNHLY and CDR2 FYNNEI. The V gene lost 0 bases and the J gene lost 7 bases, with 12 bases spanning the gap. Written as DNA, the CDR3 is TGTGCCAGCAGTGAAGCGAAGGACGGACTTGAAGCTTTCTTT. Translation: CASSEAKDGLEAFF.

This sequence joins TRBV28 and TRBJ2-1; TRBD2 matches at 10 bases. The CDR3 sequence is 16 residues long. Trimming removed 5 bases from V and 8 bases from J; junction bases left unmatched: 12. Germline values: CDR1 MDHEN, CDR2 SYDVKM. CDR3 in DNA: TGTGCCAGCAGTAACTCGGACAGCGGGAGGGGAGATGAGCAGTTCTTC. Translation gives CASSNSDSGRGDEQFF.

The genes are TRBV30 and TRBJ1-4, with D tentatively TRBD1 (5 bases). CDR3 length equals 14 residues. Germline values: CDR1 GTSNPN, CDR2 SVGIG (reference sequence). The V end lost 1 base, the J end lost 7 bases, and 13 bases lay between the germline ends. The CDR3 loop is CAWSGERGSEKLFF. CDR3 sequence (DNA): TGTGCCTGGAGTGGGGAGAGGGGTAGTGAAAAACTGTTTTTT.

V and J are TRBV6-1 and TRBJ1-2; TRBD1 might be the D (5 bases). V lost 4 bases and J lost 12, with 9 bases in between. Per germline, CDR1 MNHNS and CDR2 SASEGT. The CDR3 covers 10 residues. In nucleotides, the CDR3 is TGTGCCAGCAGTGTCCGGGGGGACACCTTC. Protein: CASSVRGDTF.

Only one count was recorded for this clone. The rearrangement joins TRBV11-1 to TRBJ2-7, with TRBD2 matching over 13 bases. V gave up 0 bases and J gave up 13 bases; unmatched junction bases: 9. Germline CDR1 reads SGHAT; CDR2 reads FQDESV (reference sequence). The CDR3 spans 15 residues. For the CDR3, the DNA is TGTGCCAGCAGCTTAGCCCATAGGACTAGCGGGAGTTTTTACTTC. The encoded protein is CASSLAHRTSGSFYF.